This T cell receptor (beta chain) comes out of a study of vaccination effects on CD4 cells after COVID-19. For the study at large: A median of 72 days separated the second dose and sampling.

About this clone: Its antigen is unknown.

Clones were sequenced by immunoSEQ multiplex PCR, and TCRdb holds only the in-frame ones, with some missing. This table has about 64,000 clones, roughly 80% appearing once. Antigen-specific CD4+ T cells expanded by the ViraFEST assay with viral peptide pools were then sequenced. Researchers isolated CD4+ T cells once roughly ten days of culture had elapsed. Participants received two doses of either the BNT162b2 or mRNA-1273 vaccine. Researchers swapped half the medium for IL-2 medium on both days 3 and 7. The V end lost 4 bases, the J end lost 0 bases, and 9 bases lay between the germline ends. This CDR3 spans 14 amino acids. Per the germline V gene, CDR1 is LNHDA and CDR2 is SQIVND (reference sequence).

Sequencing used CD4+ T cells from PBMCs cultured with HCoV-OC43 spike peptides, obtained after COVID-19 vaccination. Subset noted: HCoV-OC43 spike overlapping peptide pool stimulation. The source is a human donor who received a COVID-19 vaccine. The chain carries TRBV19 and TRBJ1-1; a possible D gene is TRBD1 (5 bases). The CDR3 protein is CASSNGGMNTEAFF. The CDR3 DNA reads as TGTGCCAGTAGTAACGGGGGGATGAACACTGAAGCTTTCTTT.